This TCR beta chain was identified in a study of CD8+ T cells in alopecia areata. RNA was isolated and reverse transcribed to cDNA, the sequencing template. Measured with immunoSEQ multiplex PCR; TCRdb has only the in-frame clones, and not every one. Among over 110,000 clones listed, approximately 50% were seen once. This clone turned up a few times. Germline CDR1 is SGHTA and CDR2 is FQGNSA. V shed 2 bases, J shed 7 bases, and the junction held 8 bases outside the gene matches. The CDR3 is 15 amino acids. Sequenced here: CD4+ T cells sorted from blood, sampled at week 0. The TCR sequence derives from a human donor with alopecia areata. This rearrangement joins TRBV7-2 to TRBJ2-7, with 10 bases fitting TRBD2. The CDR3 nucleotides are TGTGCCAGCAGCTTATCCAGCGGGAGGGCCAGGGAGCAGTACTTC. It translates to CASSLSSGRAREQYF. The full variable domain, completed using reference TRBV7-2 and TRBJ2-7, is GAGVSQSPSNKVTEKGKDVELRCDPISGHTALYWYRQSLGQGLEFLIYFQGNSAPDKSGLPSDRFSAERTGGSVSTLTIQRTQQEDSAVYLCASSLSSGRAREQYFGPGTRLTVT.